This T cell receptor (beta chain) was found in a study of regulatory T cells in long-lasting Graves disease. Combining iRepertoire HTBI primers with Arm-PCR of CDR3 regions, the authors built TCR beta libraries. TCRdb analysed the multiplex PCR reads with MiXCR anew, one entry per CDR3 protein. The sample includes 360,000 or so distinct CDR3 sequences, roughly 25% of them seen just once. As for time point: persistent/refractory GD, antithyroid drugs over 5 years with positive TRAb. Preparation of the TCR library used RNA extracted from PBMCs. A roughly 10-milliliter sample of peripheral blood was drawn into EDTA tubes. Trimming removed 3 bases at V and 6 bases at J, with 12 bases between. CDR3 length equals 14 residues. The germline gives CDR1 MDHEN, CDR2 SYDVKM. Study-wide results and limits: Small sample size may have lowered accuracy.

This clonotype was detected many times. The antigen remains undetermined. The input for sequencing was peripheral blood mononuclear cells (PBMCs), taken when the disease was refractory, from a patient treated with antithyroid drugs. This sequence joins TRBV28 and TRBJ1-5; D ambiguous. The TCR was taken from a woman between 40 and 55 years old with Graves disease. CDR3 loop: CASSFLGLTQPQHF. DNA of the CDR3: TGTGCCAGCAGTTTTCTAGGGTTGACTCAGCCCCAGCATTTT.